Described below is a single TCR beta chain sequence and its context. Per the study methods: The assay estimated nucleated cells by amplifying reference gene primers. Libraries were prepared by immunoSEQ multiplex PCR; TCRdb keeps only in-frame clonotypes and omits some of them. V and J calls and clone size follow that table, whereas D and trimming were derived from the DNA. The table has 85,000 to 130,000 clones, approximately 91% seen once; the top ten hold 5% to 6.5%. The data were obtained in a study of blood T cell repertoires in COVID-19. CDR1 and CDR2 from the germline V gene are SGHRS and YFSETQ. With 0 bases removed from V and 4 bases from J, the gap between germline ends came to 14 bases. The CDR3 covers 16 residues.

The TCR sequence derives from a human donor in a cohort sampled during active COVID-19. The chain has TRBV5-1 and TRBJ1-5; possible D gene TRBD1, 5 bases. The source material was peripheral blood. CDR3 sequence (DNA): TGCGCCAGCAGCTTGGGATTGGCAGGGAAAAATCAGCCCCAGCATTTT. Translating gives CASSLGLAGKNQPQHF.